Sequencing of this T cell receptor (beta chain) was carried out in a study of blood T cell repertoires in COVID-19 (dated by TCRdb to about 2020). Study-wide context: Collaborator samples came from the United States, Italy and Spain and covered acute and convalescent phases of COVID-19. The repertoires were made available in a free public database intended to serve as a resource for research on the immune response to SARS-CoV-2. The prospective study material was composed of cDNA or gDNA derived from T cells, B-cell-depleted T cells, or PBMCs. The samples were drawn from the first 160 participants of the ongoing ImmuneRACE study and from roughly 1,300 subjects provided by 6 global collaborators. Subjects who had been exposed to COVID-19, were actively infected with it, or had recovered from it provided the deeply sampled blood TCRbeta repertoires that made up the dataset. A de-identified subject ID, COVID-19 status, age in years and sex were almost always included in the sample metadata. Where available, HLA class I and class II types were taken from metadata supplied by the sample provider and were not determined by assay-based typing. The investigation overall reported the following: The quantity of clinical and demographic metadata differed by source and by participant and was supplied without curation.

TCRbeta CDR3 regions were amplified from genomic DNA using the immunoSEQ Assay, a bias-controlled multiplex PCR. As for the original processing: Within the assay, amplification of reference gene primers was used to estimate how many nucleated cells each sample contained. To quantify the absolute abundance of each unique TCRbeta CDR3 rearrangement, sequence reads were collapsed and filtered. Productive Simpson clonality was computed per sample as the square root of Simpson's diversity index over productive rearrangements. The source is immuneACCESS, and TCRdb retained only in-frame sequences with V and J called. Part of the clones is not carried over; for the studies checked, unresolved V genes explain less than half of this, and the remainder is unexplained. V and J calls and clone size are those listed in that table; D and trimming were worked out from the DNA. Across this sample there are 430,000 or so clones, with roughly 90% seen only once. About 2% of the sample comes from the top ten.

CDR1 and CDR2, per the germline V gene (reference sequence), are LNHDA and SQIVND. V sheds 2 bases and J sheds 3 bases, leaving 16 bases between their ends. Spanning cysteine to phenylalanine, the CDR3 consists of 16 amino acids. Just the 48-base CDR3 DNA is kept, in frame starting at base 1. Participants in the prospective study were aged roughly 18 to 90 years, lived in about two dozen United States geographic areas, and enrolled through a virtual design. In the prospective study, participants were assigned to cohorts based on the clinical history participants reported in a screening survey and a study questionnaire. For ImmuneRACE Cohort 3, a participant was defined as recovered based on two consecutive negative NP/OP PCR tests, clearance by a healthcare professional, or resolution of symptoms. In the prospective study, mobile phlebotomists collected whole blood, serum and a nasopharyngeal or oropharyngeal swab from each participant. Additional blood draws and questionnaires over an approximately 2-month period could optionally be provided by prospective study participants. Blood samples from the prospective study were shipped frozen or at room temperature prior to DNA extraction.

Worth noting for this clone: The antigen it binds to is not known. Base qualities are not provided; no much larger clone lies one nucleotide away.

The sample comprised PBMCs or T cells enriched from blood (not recorded which). The sequence joins TRBV19 to TRBJ1-1; TRBD1 is a possible D gene, resting on 6 matching bases. The receptor's source is a middle-aged woman who had recovered from COVID-19. The base sequence is TGTGCCAGTAGTATAATAAGGGGGGGTAGGGACACTGAAGCTTTCTTT. Translation gives CASSIIRGGRDTEAFF.